The T cell receptor beta chain under discussion was sequenced for a study of CD8+ T cells in alopecia areata. Across the whole study: Using the percentage of affected scalp area, treated patients' severity was scored. The study's findings and limits: Whether baseline CD8+ expansion is linked to response remains uncertain, given a single nonresponder. The study found higher clonality in lesional than normal scalp, especially in alopecia totalis/universalis.

Extracted RNA was reverse transcribed into cDNA, the sequencing template. The assay was immunoSEQ multiplex PCR, and TCRdb's table has in-frame clones only and misses some. The table shows about 190,000 clones, with 55% to 70% occurring only once. On this clone: Its antigen remains unknown.

Treatment here: oral pan-JAK inhibitor, 5-10 mg twice daily. The length of the CDR3 is 15 residues. Germline V gene sequence: CDR1 GTSNPN, CDR2 SVGIG (reference sequence). Trimming cost V 2 bases and J 9 bases; bases outside gene matches: 10. The sequence derives from a human donor with alopecia areata. The sample was CD4+ T cells sorted from blood, taken at week 4, from a patient treated with tofacitinib. The chain couples TRBV30 to TRBJ2-1, with 10 positions matching TRBD2. As DNA, the CDR3 is TGTGCCTGGAGTCCCAGTCGGGTAGCGGGAGGTGAGCAGTTCTTC. It is translated as CAWSPSRVAGGEQFF.